This T cell receptor (beta chain) was sequenced during a study of blood T cell repertoires in COVID-19 (dated by TCRdb to between 2020 and 2021). About the full investigation: Collaborator samples came from the United States, Italy and Spain and covered acute and convalescent phases of COVID-19. The prospective study material was composed of cDNA or gDNA derived from T cells, B-cell-depleted T cells, or PBMCs. Subjects who had been exposed to COVID-19, were actively infected with it, or had recovered from it provided the deeply sampled blood TCRbeta repertoires that made up the dataset. A freely available public database, intended as a resource for researchers studying the immune response to SARS-CoV-2, is where the repertoires were released. The samples were drawn from the first 160 participants of the ongoing ImmuneRACE study and from 950 to 1,500 subjects provided by 6 global collaborators. Sample metadata almost always included a de-identified subject ID, COVID-19 status, age in years and sex. Where available, HLA class I and class II types were taken from metadata supplied by the sample provider and were not determined by assay-based typing. Broad study findings and their caveats: The quantity of clinical and demographic metadata differed by source and by participant and was supplied without curation.

One collaborating source in Seattle enrolled patients during active infection and followed them longitudinally through the course of disease. Whole blood was collected in K2EDTA tubes by collaborating institutions according to the institutions' own protocols. For TCRbeta analysis, collaborators shipped samples as frozen whole blood, isolated PBMCs, or DNA extracted from either of those sample types. The CDR3 runs 16 residues from the cysteine to the phenylalanine. CDR3 DNA is the only sequence kept; it has 48 bases, read in frame from the first base. The germline V end is reduced by 1 base and the J end by 1 base; junction bases left unmatched: 2. The CDR1 and CDR2 encoded by the germline V gene are KGHSH and LQKENI. Concerning this clone: Its antigen specificity is not known. No base qualities exist here, and no much larger clone lies one base off it.

The immunoSEQ Assay, a bias-controlled multiplex PCR, was used to amplify TCRbeta CDR3 regions from genomic DNA. Per the authors' processing: The number of nucleated cells in each sample was estimated from the amplification of reference gene primers within the assay. To quantify the absolute abundance of each unique TCRbeta CDR3 rearrangement, sequence reads were collapsed and filtered. For each sample, productive Simpson clonality was calculated as the square root of Simpson's diversity index across productive rearrangements. This is the immuneACCESS table as TCRdb keeps it, with only in-frame sequences that have V and J called. A part of the clones is gone; compared with another copy, unresolved V genes explain less than half, and the rest is unexplained. The V and J calls and clone size come from that table; D and trimming were worked out from the DNA. This sample holds roughly 200,000 clones; roughly 80% were observed only once. 5.5% to 7% of the sample is held by the ten biggest clonotypes.

The specimen was peripheral blood. The clonotype comes from a woman in her thirties or forties with COVID-19, enrolled during active disease. The chain joins TRBV18 to TRBJ1-5, with TRBD1 identical over 9 junction bases. The DNA reads TGTGCCAGCTCACCACGACAGGGGGTAAGCAATCAGCCCCAGCATTTT. It is translated as CASSPRQGVSNQPQHF.